This T cell receptor (beta chain) is drawn from a study of cytomegalovirus exposure and HLA in healthy donors. Notes on the study in general: Analyses of presence and absence presupposed an approximately uniform sequencing depth across donors. Later analysis identified a missense DCLRE1C variant that was linked to TCR beta V- and J-gene trimming. In a later analysis, across HLA loci, associated TCR counts were highest for DRB1, lowest for HLA-C.

The junction had 3 bases not matched to a gene; V was cut back by 4 bases and J by 5 bases. From germline, CDR1 is MGHRA and CDR2 YSYEKL. The CDR3 loop spans 13 amino acids. A multiplex PCR was run with 60 Vbeta primers and 13 Jbeta primers. TCRdb's copy holds only in-frame clones and misses some; the assay was immunoSEQ multiplex PCR. This specimen shows over 30,000 clones; the ten leading clones hold 3.5% to 5.5%. Comment on this clone: Its specificity is not known.

The receptor comes from a woman aged 40 to 49 in good health and CMV-seropositive. The sample was PBMCs. V gene TRBV4-1 combines with J gene TRBJ2-7; 9 positions match TRBD2. CDR3 coding DNA: TGCGCCAGCAGCCCCAGCGGGAGGAACGAGCAGTACTTC. This gives the protein CASSPSGRNEQYF.